At least ten counts were recorded for the clone carrying this T cell receptor (beta chain). The antigen remains undetermined. This CDR3 has 14 residues. Germline-derived CDR1 and CDR2 are DFQATT and SNEGSKA (reference sequence). V lost 2 bases, J lost 3 bases, and 0 bases stayed unmatched. This entry belongs to a study of T cells in Graves' hyperthyroidism and ophthalmopathy. Amplification of TCR beta CDR3 regions was performed using RNA transcripts as template. HTBI primers drove first-round RT-PCR of the TCR CDR3. A single record per CDR3 protein comes from TCRdb applying MiXCR to the multiplex PCR reads. The data hold 550,000 to 700,000 distinct CDR3 sequences, with about half observed a single time. Clinicians diagnosed patients from clinical symptoms, serum thyroxine and TRAb, thyroid ultrasound and orbital computed tomography. Regarding the study as a whole: The model identified upcoming ophthalmopathy a median around 7.1 months ahead of onset. Stable hyperthyroidism and ophthalmopathy were separated using 13 V-J signatures.

The clonotype was recovered from an adult woman with Graves' disease, either hyperthyroidism or ophthalmopathy (not recorded which). The rearrangement uses TRBV20-1 and TRBJ2-2; 10 bases match TRBD2. The specimen was peripheral blood or thyroid tissue (not recorded which). CDR3 loop: CSARTSGDTGELFF. CDR3 bases: TGCAGTGCTAGAACTAGCGGGGACACCGGGGAGCTGTTTTTT.